The present T cell receptor beta chain was sequenced within a study of radiation and T cells in renal cell carcinoma. Germline values: CDR1 SGHTS, CDR2 YDEGEE. The CDR3 has 14 amino acids. V was shortened by 2 bases and J by 5 bases, with 10 bases between the two germline ends. As to time point: baseline pretreatment blood. Treatment of the sample: 15 Gy SBRT to primary tumor, nephrectomy 4 weeks later. Using immunoSEQ multiplex PCR, the repertoire was profiled, and TCRdb retains in-frame clones only, with some absent. This sample has 130,000 to 150,000 clones; approximately 91% occur once, and the top ten carry around 12%.

The source was blood, collected from a patient whose treatment included radiotherapy and nephrectomy. The clonotype originates from a woman aged 50 to 60 with renal cell carcinoma. The V and J genes are TRBV5-8 and TRBJ2-2, with D possibly matching TRBD1 (5 bases). The CDR3 nucleotides are TGTGCCAGCAGCTTTCCAGGGCGGACCGGGGAGCTGTTTTTT. Residues: CASSFPGRTGELFF.